Included here is one T cell receptor (beta chain) sequence, with context. Its antigen specificity is not known. Base-call qualities are not available, and no considerably larger clone is one nucleotide away. The trim is 4 bases for V and 2 bases for J, with a gap of 7 bases between the germline ends. CDR3 length: 13 amino acids, cysteine to phenylalanine. Only CDR3 DNA remains: 39 bases, in frame from the first base. Per the germline V gene, SGHAT is the CDR1 and FQNNGV is the CDR2. This entry belongs to a study of OX40 agonist ivuxolimab in advanced cancers. Concerning the study at large: Ivuxolimab was a fully human IgG2 agonistic monoclonal antibody targeting the costimulatory receptor OX40 (CD134). Intravenous ivuxolimab was administered to patients every 2 weeks at six dose levels: 0.01, 0.1, 0.3, 1.5, 3 and 10 mg/kg. Of the roughly 52 dose-escalation patients, hepatocellular carcinoma was present in approximately 20, melanoma in around 15, renal cell carcinoma in 9 and head and neck cancer in 9. In the dose-escalation cohort, 70% to 90% of patients were male, and the mean age was approximately 60 years with a range of roughly 20 to 85. Prior anti-PD-1, anti-PD-L1 or anti-CTLA-4 therapy was permitted, and 40% to 50% of dose-escalation patients had received checkpoint inhibitors. Partial responses were achieved by three dose-escalation patients, of whom one had hepatocellular carcinoma and two had cutaneous melanoma. The purpose of peripheral TCRbeta sequencing was to test whether ivuxolimab changed TCR sequence diversity and led to clonal T-cell expansion. The paper reports the monotherapy dose-escalation portion (N ≈ 50 patients) of the phase I ivuxolimab trial.

Patients with a history of autoimmune disease or receiving systemic immunosuppression were excluded from the trial. Peripheral blood for TCR sequencing was collected from all dose cohorts at baseline, on cycle 4 day 1, and on cycle 7 day 1. The samples were drawn from a first-in-human, open-label, multicenter phase I dose-escalation trial of ivuxolimab. Adults with locally advanced or metastatic melanoma, renal cell carcinoma, hepatocellular carcinoma or head and neck squamous cell carcinoma were enrolled in the trial. Before TCR sequencing, CD4+ T cells and CD8+ T cells were sorted from peripheral blood as separate populations. Results the study describes overall, beyond this receptor: At doses from 0.1 to 3.0 mg/kg, clonal expansion was seen in both CD4+ and CD8+ blood T cells between baseline and week 6. The antigen specificity of the peripheral T cells that underwent clonal expansion was not determined. In the 0.1-3.0 mg/kg groups, partial responders were among the patients with the lowest normalized peripheral clonal expansion, particularly in CD8+ T cells. After ivuxolimab, more expanded clones were found on average in CD8+ T cells than in CD4+ T cells. Low levels of normalized T-cell clonal expansion were also seen in some patients who did not respond.

To sequence the TCRbeta CDR3 region, genomic DNA was isolated from the sorted cells. TCRbeta CDR3 regions were sequenced using the immunoSEQ Assay. Held by TCRdb, this immuneACCESS table contains in-frame sequences only and omits some clones. Under half of the omission traces to an unresolved V gene where checked; the cause of the rest is unknown. A total of around 40,000 clones appear in this sample, more than 70% of them only once. The ten largest make up roughly an eighth of the sample. The chain joins TRBV11-2 to TRBJ2-3, with the D gene call left open. The clonotype comes from an adult with an advanced solid tumor such as melanoma, head and neck, liver or kidney cancer. The starting material was CD4+ or CD8+ T cells sorted from blood, obtained in a trial of the OX40 agonist ivuxolimab. The DNA sequence is given as TGTGCCAGCAGCTACCCATACACAGATACGCAGTATTTT. Its product reads: CASSYPYTDTQYF. With all but the CDR3 taken from the reference TRBV11-2 and TRBJ2-3 genes, the full variable domain is: EAGVAQSPRYKIIEKRQSVAFWCNPISGHATLYWYQQILGQGPKLLIQFQNNGVVDDSQLPKDRFSAERLKGVDSTLKIQPAKLEDSAVYLCASSYPYTDTQYFGPGTRLTVL.